This T cell receptor beta chain comes out of a study of blood T cell repertoires in COVID-19. Across the whole study: From T cells, B-cell-depleted T cells, or PBMCs came the material, which was cDNA or gDNA.

Sequencing used immunoSEQ multiplex PCR; TCRdb keeps in-frame clones, though not all of them. This sample has about 200,000 clones, with approximately 80% found just once. This clone was observed once. This sequence originates from a human donor in a cohort sampled during active COVID-19. Sequences were obtained from peripheral blood.

CDR3 sequence: CASSLWGDQPQHF. The CDR3 DNA sequence: TGTGCCAGCAGCTTATGGGGGGATCAGCCCCAGCATTTT. V and J are TRBV7-9 and TRBJ1-5; TRBD1 might be the D (5 bases). The germline gives CDR1 SEHNR, CDR2 FQNEAQ (reference sequence). The V and J ends lost 2 bases and 5 bases respectively, with 7 bases between them. The CDR3 has 13 residues.